This TCR beta chain was sequenced during a study of CD8+ T cells in alopecia areata. Germline values: CDR1 ENHRY, CDR2 SYGVKD. V shed 3 bases and J shed 10 bases, with 13 bases lying between them. The CDR3 runs to 13 residues. cDNA prepared by RNA extraction and subsequent reverse transcription served as the template for sequencing. Sequenced by immunoSEQ multiplex PCR; TCRdb stores in-frame clones only, minus some. The sample includes roughly 230,000 clones, roughly two fifths seen only once; the top ten take roughly 2.6%. The treatment is: oral pan-JAK inhibitor, 5-10 mg twice daily. The material was CD4+ T cells sorted from blood, obtained at roughly week 36, from a patient treated with tofacitinib. V and J are TRBV10-3 and TRBJ2-1; either TRBD1 or TRBD2 may fit D (5 bases each). The sequence came from a human donor with alopecia areata. This CDR3 reads CAISEGHGAEQFF. The CDR3 region has the DNA TGTGCCATCAGTGAAGGGCACGGGGCCGAGCAGTTCTTC.